This T cell receptor beta chain was obtained from a study of spatial heterogeneity in lung cancer (dated by TCRdb to between 2018 and 2021). Looking at the study overall: The donors were 65 to 85 patients from the lung TRACERx cohort who had early-stage, untreated non-small cell lung cancer. In non-small cell lung cancer, the study made a quantitative comparison of TCR alpha and beta repertoires among multiple tumor regions, matched nontumor lung and blood. Beta-chain transcripts were consistently detected in greater numbers than alpha-chain transcripts, which likely reflects a higher abundance of beta-chain transcripts. TCR repertoire features were related to nonsynonymous mutation counts determined by whole-exome sequencing of tumor tissue. At surgery, both alpha and beta chains were TCR-sequenced in around 240 tumor regions, approximately 64 matched nontumor lung samples and some 60 PBMC samples. In the raw uncorrected reads, each unique combination of TCR and UMI appeared more than ten times on average. Follow-up PBMC samples were sequenced whenever the samples were available, and the median time to follow-up was about 25 months after resection. Results and caveats for the whole study, not just this receptor: Confirming at a functional level the hypothesis that regional TCRs recognize regional mutations was considered to require additional single-cell paired TCR alpha and beta sequencing. Only roughly 15 patients were included in comparisons of baseline and follow-up blood repertoires. Ubiquitous expanded tumor TCRs showed up in blood more often at tumor resection than at routine follow-up.

Libraries came from 5' RACE. Data came from a NextSeq 500. The TCR library protocol attached a unique molecular identifier to each TCR cDNA molecule to allow correction of PCR and sequencing errors. The authors' pipeline ran thus. TCR identification, UMI-based error correction and CDR3 extraction were all carried out with Decombinator tools. Expanded TCRs were defined as those above a frequency of 2 per 1,000, corresponding to the top 1% of the tumor frequency distribution. Renyi diversity was calculated using the R vegan package after each repertoire was subsampled 100 times to 5,000 TCRs. CDR3 similarity networks were built from amino acid triplet string-kernel similarity, connecting CDR3s with pairwise similarity above 0.82. The public reads were reprocessed in TCRdb via fastp at Q25 and MiXCR, keeping in-frame beta chains. Records with the same CDR3 protein are collapsed into one entry carrying the most frequent genes and DNA. TCRdb assigned the V and J calls; the authors' analysis was not used. The sample contains tens of thousands of distinct CDR3 sequences, approximately 12% of them found a single time. Roughly a third of the sample is taken by the ten largest.

In the paper's terms, the time point label means: blood at routine non-recurrence follow-up after resection. TCR sequencing used whole RNA extracted from tumor and nontumor lung tissue, or from cryopreserved PBMC samples, without cell sorting. A patient was chosen for TCR sequencing only when enough RNA was available from at least two tumor regions. As regards this clonotype: Its antigen has not been determined. No qualities accompany the bases; no much larger clone lies one base away.

This clonotype was obtained from a male donor with early-stage non-small cell lung cancer. This specimen consisted of PBMCs, obtained at follow-up.

The sequenced DNA: TGCAGCGCAGAGGGGGCGAACACTGAAGCTTTCTTT. It is translated as CSAEGANTEAFF. This chain is built from TRBV20-1 and TRBJ1-1, and 7 bases in between align with TRBD1. Spanning cysteine to phenylalanine, the CDR3 consists of 12 amino acids. Of all the DNA, just the CDR3 is kept, 36 bases in frame from base 1. The CDR1 and CDR2 encoded by the germline V gene (reference sequence) are DFQATT and SNEGSKA.